One sample yielded the 4 T cell receptor beta chains listed below, sequenced in a study of shared clonotypes between healthy human individuals. Profiling relied on immunoSEQ multiplex PCR, and the TCRdb table lists in-frame clones only, not all of them. Of about 2.5 million clones detected, around 92% appear once; the ten largest clones hold about 0.41%. Sequencing was carried out using naive CD4+ T cells from PBMCs. As to subset: CD45RA+ positively selected. Source of these receptors: a man aged 18 to 30 in good health. Some clones in this sample may be carry-over from other donors' samples.

The gene calls are TRBV6-6 and TRBJ2-7, with D maybe TRBD2 (6 bases). Germline values: CDR1 MNHNY, CDR2 SVGAGI (reference sequence). The CDR3 totals 16 residues. V gave up 3 bases and J gave up 0 bases, with 15 bases separating them. The CDR3 bases are TGTGCCAGCAGTTATTCGGGGACTTCCAACTCCTACGAGCAGTACTTC. It specifies CASSYSGTSNSYEQYF.

As to this clone: Other DNA sequences from this sample encode an identical CDR3 as well. The rearrangement uses TRBV9 and TRBJ2-5; no clear D gene. The CDR3 spans 13 residues. Germline CDR1 reads SGDLS; CDR2 reads YYNGEE. Trimming took 0 bases from V and 2 from J, leaving 5 bases between them. The CDR3 reads CASSVGQQETQYF. The CDR3 DNA sequence: TGTGCCAGCAGCGTAGGACAACAAGAGACCCAGTACTTC.

V is TRBV2 and J is TRBJ2-6, with D hard to call. Trimming removed 6 bases from V and 0 bases from J, with 9 bases in between. Germline assignment: CDR1 SNHLY and CDR2 FYNNEI. The CDR3 spans 15 residues. CDR3 nucleotides: TGTGCCAGCAGGCCCCCAGTCTCTGGGGCCAACGTCCTGACTTTC. Translated: CASRPPVSGANVLTF.

V and J are TRBV6-6 and TRBJ1-5, with no clear D. V was clipped by 5 bases and J by 6 bases, with 14 bases between them. Germline CDR1 reads MNHNY; CDR2 reads SVGAGI (reference sequence). This CDR3 is built from 14 residues. The CDR3 DNA sequence: TGTGCCAGCAGTCCCGGGTCCGACTTTCAGCCCCAGCATTTT. It specifies CASSPGSDFQPQHF.